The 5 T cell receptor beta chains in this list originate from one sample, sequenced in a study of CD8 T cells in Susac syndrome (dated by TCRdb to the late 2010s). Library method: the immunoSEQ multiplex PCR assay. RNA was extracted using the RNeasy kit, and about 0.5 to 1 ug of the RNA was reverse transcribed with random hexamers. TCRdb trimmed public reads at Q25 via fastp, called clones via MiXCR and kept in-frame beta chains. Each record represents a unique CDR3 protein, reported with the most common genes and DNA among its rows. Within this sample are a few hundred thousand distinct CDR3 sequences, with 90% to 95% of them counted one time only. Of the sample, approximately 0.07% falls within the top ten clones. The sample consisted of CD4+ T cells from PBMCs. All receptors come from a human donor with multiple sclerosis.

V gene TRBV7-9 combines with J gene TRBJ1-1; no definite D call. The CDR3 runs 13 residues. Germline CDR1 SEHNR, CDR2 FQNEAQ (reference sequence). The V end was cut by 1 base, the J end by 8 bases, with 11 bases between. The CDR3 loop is CASSLDGVREAFF. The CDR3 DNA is TGTGCCAGCAGCTTAGACGGGGTGAGGGAAGCTTTCTTT.

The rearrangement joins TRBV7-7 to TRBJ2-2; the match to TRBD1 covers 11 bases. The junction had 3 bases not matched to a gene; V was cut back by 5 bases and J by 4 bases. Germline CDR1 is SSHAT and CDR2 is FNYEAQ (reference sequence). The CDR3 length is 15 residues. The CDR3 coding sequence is TGTGCCAGCAGCCTGGGACAGGGGGTCACCGGGGAGCTGTTTTTT. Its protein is CASSLGQGVTGELFF.

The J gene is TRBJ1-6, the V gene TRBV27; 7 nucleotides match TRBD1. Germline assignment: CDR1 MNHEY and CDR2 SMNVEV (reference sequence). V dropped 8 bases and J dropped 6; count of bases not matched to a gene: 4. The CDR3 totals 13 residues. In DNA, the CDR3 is TGTGCCAGCCAGGACAGGCTTAATTCACCCCTCCACTTT. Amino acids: CASQDRLNSPLHF.

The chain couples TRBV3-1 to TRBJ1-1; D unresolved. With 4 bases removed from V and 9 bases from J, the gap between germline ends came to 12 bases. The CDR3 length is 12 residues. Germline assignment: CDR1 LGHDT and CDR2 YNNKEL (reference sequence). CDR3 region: CASSRDPGKAFF. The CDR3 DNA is TGTGCCAGCAGCCGAGACCCCGGGAAAGCTTTCTTT.

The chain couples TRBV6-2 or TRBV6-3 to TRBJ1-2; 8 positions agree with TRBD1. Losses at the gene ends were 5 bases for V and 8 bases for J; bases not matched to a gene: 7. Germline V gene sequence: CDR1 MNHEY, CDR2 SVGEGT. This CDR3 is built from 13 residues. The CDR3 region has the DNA TGTGCCAGCAGTCAGGGGGCGGCGAGAGGCTACACCTTC. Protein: CASSQGAARGYTF.